Following are 21 T cell receptor beta chains from one sample sequenced in a study of long-term antiretroviral therapy in people with HIV. A v3.0 immunoSEQ assay was performed at survey level. The method was immunoSEQ multiplex PCR; TCRdb's version includes in-frame clones alone and lacks a portion of them. The table includes some 20,000 clones, approximately 84% detected once. The source material was unsorted PBMCs, sampled 0.9 years after starting antiretroviral therapy. The receptors derive from a man between 18 and 29 years old with HIV.

The CDR3 loop reads CASRITPGEPQYF. For the CDR3, the DNA is TGTGCCAGCAGAATAACCCCGGGGGAACCGCAGTATTTT. The chain is built from TRBV6-1 and TRBJ2-3, with D possibly matching TRBD2 (6 bases). Germline V CDR1 and CDR2: MNHNS, SASEGT. This CDR3 contains 13 residues. V shed 6 bases and J shed 10 bases, with 17 bases lying between them.

V is TRBV19 and J is TRBJ2-1, with TRBD2 matching 10 bases. The CDR3 has 16 amino acids. V lost 3 bases and J lost 8; bases outside the gene matches: 10. Germline V gene lookup returns CDR1 LNHDA and CDR2 SQIVND (reference sequence). The CDR3 nucleotides are TGTGCCAGTAGTATTCTGGCAGCGGGGGGGCGGGATGAGCAGTTCTTC. Its translation: CASSILAAGGRDEQFF. The complete variable domain, with remaining parts taken from reference TRBV19 and TRBJ2-1, reads DGGITQSPKYLFRKEGQNVTLSCEQNLNHDAMYWYRQDPGQGLRLIYYSQIVNDFQKGDIAEGYSVSREKKESFPLTVTSAQKNPTAFYLCASSILAAGGRDEQFFGPGTRLTVL.

This sequence joins TRBV10-3 and TRBJ2-1; 7 nucleotides line up with TRBD1. V shed 11 bases, J shed 7 bases, and the junction held 11 bases outside the gene matches. The germline CDR1 and CDR2 sequences are ENHRY and SYGVKD. The CDR3 contains 13 residues. CDR3 sequence: CALKPQGSNEQFF. CDR3 nucleotides: TGTGCCTTAAAACCACAGGGGAGTAATGAGCAGTTCTTC.

The J gene is TRBJ1-2, the V gene TRBV28; D is undetermined. Per the germline V gene, CDR1 is MDHEN and CDR2 is SYDVKM. This CDR3 spans 13 amino acids. Trimming left V 2 bases short and J 8 bases short, with 12 bases between. Here the CDR3 reads CASSLVGGGGYTF. CDR3 sequence (DNA): TGTGCCAGCAGTTTAGTCGGCGGCGGAGGCTACACCTTC.

This clone was recorded a few times. The CDR3 DNA sequence: TGTGCCAGCAGCTTGGACAGGGGGCGGGAGCAGTACTTC. Amino acids: CASSLDRGREQYF. V gene TRBV5-5 combines with J gene TRBJ2-7; the match to TRBD1 covers 9 bases. Per the germline V gene, CDR1 is SGHKS and CDR2 is YYEKEE (reference sequence). This CDR3 is 13 amino acids long. V lost 0 bases and J lost 7; bases outside the gene matches: 2.

The CDR3, as DNA: TGTGCCAGCAGTTTATGGGGACAGGGGGCCTACGAGCAGTACTTC. Translated, it gives CASSLWGQGAYEQYF. The chain joins TRBV28 to TRBJ2-7; 11 bases line up with TRBD1. The CDR3 length is 15 residues. Looked up from germline, CDR1 is MDHEN and CDR2 is SYDVKM. Trimming at V came to 0 bases and at J to 2 bases, leaving 0 bases not matched to a gene.

This clone was seen just once. The chain couples TRBV27 to TRBJ2-3; tentatively, D is TRBD2 (5 bases). Trimming took off 2 bases at V and 1 base at J, with 16 bases between the two ends. Germline V gene data show CDR1 as MNHEY and CDR2 as SMNVEV (reference sequence). This CDR3 is built from 17 residues. The CDR3, as DNA: TGTGCCAGCAGTTTAAGTGCGACTACGTGGCGCACAGATACGCAGTATTTT. It codes for CASSLSATTWRTDTQYF.

The chain carries TRBV4-1 and TRBJ2-1; weak D call: TRBD1 (6 bases). The V gene's germline CDR1 is MGHRA and CDR2 YSYEKL. The CDR3 has 15 residues. Between the trimmed V and J ends, which lost 4 bases and 0 bases, there was a span of 10 bases. The CDR3 sequence is CASSPDSRSYNEQFF. For the CDR3, the DNA is TGCGCCAGCAGCCCGGACAGCCGCTCCTACAATGAGCAGTTCTTC.

The CDR3 here is CASSGQYNEQFF. In DNA, the CDR3 is TGTGCCAGCAGCGGCCAGTACAATGAGCAGTTCTTC. The chain carries TRBV7-9 and TRBJ2-1; D is unclear. Germline lookup yields CDR1 SEHNR and CDR2 FQNEAQ (reference sequence). V was pared by 5 bases and J by 4 bases, with 6 bases between. This CDR3 region has 12 residues.

This chain connects TRBV9 to TRBJ2-5, with D possibly being TRBD1 (6 bases). The CDR3 spans 16 residues. The ends were cut back, 7 bases at V and 7 bases at J, with 26 bases in the middle. CDR1 SGDLS and CDR2 YYNGEE come from the germline V gene. CDR3 residues: CASSSDARGAGGTQYF. The CDR3 DNA sequence: TGTGCCAGCTCCTCAGACGCCAGGGGCGCGGGCGGGACCCAGTACTTC.

The chain joins TRBV6-1 to TRBJ1-1; no clear D. The CDR3 is 15 residues long. Trimming cost V 7 bases and J 3 bases, with 18 bases left between them. Germline V gene data show CDR1 as MNHNS and CDR2 as SASEGT. The CDR3 DNA sequence: TGTGCCAGCACCTATTCTAGATTTGGCGACACTGAAGCTTTCTTT. This encodes CASTYSRFGDTEAFF.

This clone was counted only a few times. Additional DNA sequences in this sample encode the identical CDR3. The chain combines TRBV7-6 with TRBJ2-7, with D uncertain. Germline V CDR1 and CDR2: SGHVS, FNYEAQ. CDR3 length: 13 amino acids. Trimming pared 1 base from V and 3 bases from J, leaving 7 bases between. The CDR3 region is CASSLGPNYEQYV. CDR3 nucleotide sequence: TGTGCCAGCAGCTTAGGACCGAACTACGAGCAGTACGTC.

The chain carries TRBV10-2 and TRBJ2-3; tentatively, D is TRBD1 or TRBD2 (5 bases each). The V end lost 10 bases, the J end lost 1 base, and 15 bases lay between the germline ends. Looked up from germline, CDR1 is WSHSY and CDR2 is SAAADI. This CDR3 is built from 14 residues. CDR3 region: CATSRDGGTDTQYF. The CDR3 nucleotides read TGCGCCACCAGCCGGGACGGGGGCACAGATACGCAGTATTTT.

The chain combines TRBV5-8 with TRBJ2-1, with 9 bases matching TRBD1. CDR1 and CDR2 (germline): SGHTS, YDEGEE. The CDR3 contains 15 residues. J lost 2 bases, V lost 5 bases, and 5 bases had no gene match. CDR3 DNA: TGTGCCAGCAGTTACCGACAGGGGGCCTACAATGAGCAGTTCTTC. Amino acid sequence: CASSYRQGAYNEQFF.

V is TRBV5-6 and J is TRBJ1-6; the D is unclear. V was trimmed by 5 bases and J by 4 bases, leaving 7 bases between them. CDR3 length: 13 residues. Looked up from germline, CDR1 is SGHDT and CDR2 is YYEEEE. The CDR3 DNA reads as TGTGCCAGCAGTGGGCCTTATAATTCACCCCTCCACTTT. Encoded protein: CASSGPYNSPLHF.

This clone appeared a single time. One end of the junction fails to match germline, which may point to a read error. The rearrangement uses TRBV11-2 and TRBJ1-6; no reliable D call. The CDR3 spans 12 residues. CDR1 is SGHAT and CDR2 is FQNNGV in the germline V gene. The CDR3 protein is CTSSPLGLSLHF. The CDR3 DNA sequence: TGTACCAGCAGCCCCCTCGGTTTGTCCCTCCACTTT.

This sequence joins TRBV19 and TRBJ2-2; 7 bases map to TRBD1. The V segment lost 0 bases and the J segment 6 bases; nucleotides outside the gene matches: 10. The germline V gene has CDR1 LNHDA and CDR2 SQIVND (reference sequence). The CDR3 sequence is 17 residues long. This CDR3 reads CASSIDTEQGSAGELFF. CDR3 DNA: TGTGCCAGTAGTATAGATACGGAACAGGGGAGCGCCGGGGAGCTGTTTTTT. Supplemented by reference TRBV19 and TRBJ2-2, the full variable domain reads DGGITQSPKYLFRKEGQNVTLSCEQNLNHDAMYWYRQDPGQGLRLIYYSQIVNDFQKGDIAEGYSVSREKKESFPLTVTSAQKNPTAFYLCASSIDTEQGSAGELFFGEGSRLTVL.

With regard to this clone: The same CDR3 is also encoded by other DNA sequences in this sample. This rearrangement joins TRBV5-8 to TRBJ1-5, with TRBD1 as a possible D gene (6 bases). The CDR3 sequence is 15 residues long. Germline CDR1 and CDR2: SGHTS and YDEGEE. V lost 4 bases, J lost 0 bases, and 11 bases lay in between. The CDR3 protein is CASSIQGYSNQPQHF. As DNA, the CDR3 is TGTGCCAGCAGCATACAGGGATATAGCAATCAGCCCCAGCATTTT.

This clone appeared a single time. J is TRBJ2-7 and V is TRBV5-5; D uncertain. Between the trimmed V and J ends, which lost 0 bases and 4 bases, there was a span of 2 bases. This CDR3 has 11 amino acids. Germline V gene sequence: CDR1 SGHKS, CDR2 YYEKEE (reference sequence). DNA for the CDR3: TGTGCCAGCAGCTTGGCTTACGAGCAGTACTTC. Amino acid sequence: CASSLAYEQYF.

V gene TRBV12-5 combines with J gene TRBJ1-4; tentatively, D is TRBD1 (5 bases). CDR1 and CDR2 (germline): LGHNT, FRNRAP. V was cut by 5 bases and J by 8 bases, with 15 bases left in between. This CDR3 comprises 14 residues. Here the CDR3 DNA reads TGTGCTAGTGGTGCCGGCGGGGGGAAGGAAAAACTGTTTTTT. Protein product: CASGAGGGKEKLFF.

The J gene is TRBJ1-4, the V gene TRBV19, with 10 positions matching TRBD1. Germline lookup yields CDR1 LNHDA and CDR2 SQIVND (reference sequence). V was pared by 7 bases and J by 7 bases, with 9 bases of the junction left unmatched. This CDR3 is 15 amino acids long. The CDR3 here is CASTPQGQGFEKLFF. As DNA, the CDR3 is TGTGCCAGTACCCCTCAGGGACAGGGGTTTGAAAAACTGTTTTTT.